This paragraph covers one TCR beta chain sequence. TCRdb re-called the 5' RACE reads with MiXCR, one entry per CDR3 protein. This table has hundreds of thousands of distinct CDR3 sequences, around 6% appearing once. V lost 0 bases to trimming and J lost 7 bases, with 13 bases between them. The length of the CDR3 is 15 residues. Germline CDR1 and CDR2: MGHRA and YSYEKL. The data stem from a study of identical twins. The material sequenced was naive T cells sorted from blood. The receptor comes from a man younger than 35 in good health. The rearrangement links TRBV4-1 to TRBJ2-1, with D possibly TRBD1 on 5 matching bases. CDR3 nucleotide sequence: TGCGCCAGCAGCCAAGAAGCCCAGGGTGGGAATGAGCAGTTCTTC. It yields the protein CASSQEAQGGNEQFF.